Detailed here is one T cell receptor beta chain. The sample originates from a study of cytomegalovirus exposure and HLA in healthy donors. PCR was performed using 60 Vbeta and 13 Jbeta primers. Some clones are missing from TCRdb's copy, which holds only in-frame ones; the method was immunoSEQ multiplex PCR. The sample holds about 110,000 clones, about 80% seen once. Germline-derived CDR1 and CDR2 are SGDLS and YYNGEE. This CDR3 has 16 amino acids. The V segment lost 4 bases and the J segment 5 bases; nucleotides outside the gene matches: 9. The TCR sequence derives from a woman aged 60 to 75 in good health and CMV-seropositive. Input material: PBMCs. The V and J genes are TRBV9 and TRBJ2-2; 9 nucleotides align to TRBD2. CDR3: CASSLGGGGRTGELFF. CDR3 coding DNA: TGTGCCAGCAGCCTCGGCGGGGGGGGCCGGACCGGGGAGCTGTTTTTT.